This record concerns one TCR beta chain sequence. This entry comes from a study of CD8 T cells in Susac syndrome. An amount of RNA that ranged from roughly 0.45 to 1 ug was reverse transcribed with random hexamers. TCRdb analysed the immunoSEQ multiplex PCR reads with MiXCR anew, one entry per CDR3 protein. The sample includes some 70,000 distinct CDR3 sequences, about 94% seen only once; the top ten take under 0.6%. CDR1 is SGHRS and CDR2 is YFSETQ in the germline V gene. The CDR3 has 17 residues. Unmatched junction bases numbered 13, after V lost 0 bases and J lost 7 bases. The sequenced sample was CD8+ T cells from PBMCs. The receptor comes from a human donor with multiple sclerosis. V gene TRBV5-1 combines with J gene TRBJ2-5, with 9 bases lining up with TRBD1. CDR3 amino acids: CASSLEGQGIGIWTQYF. CDR3 nucleotide sequence: TGCGCCAGCAGCTTGGAGGGACAGGGAATTGGAATTTGGACCCAGTACTTC.